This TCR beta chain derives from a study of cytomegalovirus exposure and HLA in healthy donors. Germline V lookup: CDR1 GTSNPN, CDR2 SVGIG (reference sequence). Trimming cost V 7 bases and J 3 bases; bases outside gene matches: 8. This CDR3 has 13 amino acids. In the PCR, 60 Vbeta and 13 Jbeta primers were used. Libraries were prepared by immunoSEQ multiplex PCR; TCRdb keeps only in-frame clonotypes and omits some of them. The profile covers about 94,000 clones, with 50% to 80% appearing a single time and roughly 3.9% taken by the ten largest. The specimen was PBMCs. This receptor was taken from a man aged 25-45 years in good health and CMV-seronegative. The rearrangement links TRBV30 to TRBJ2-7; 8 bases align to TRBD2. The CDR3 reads CAYNPGTSYEQYF. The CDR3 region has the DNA TGTGCCTATAATCCCGGGACTAGCTACGAGCAGTACTTC.